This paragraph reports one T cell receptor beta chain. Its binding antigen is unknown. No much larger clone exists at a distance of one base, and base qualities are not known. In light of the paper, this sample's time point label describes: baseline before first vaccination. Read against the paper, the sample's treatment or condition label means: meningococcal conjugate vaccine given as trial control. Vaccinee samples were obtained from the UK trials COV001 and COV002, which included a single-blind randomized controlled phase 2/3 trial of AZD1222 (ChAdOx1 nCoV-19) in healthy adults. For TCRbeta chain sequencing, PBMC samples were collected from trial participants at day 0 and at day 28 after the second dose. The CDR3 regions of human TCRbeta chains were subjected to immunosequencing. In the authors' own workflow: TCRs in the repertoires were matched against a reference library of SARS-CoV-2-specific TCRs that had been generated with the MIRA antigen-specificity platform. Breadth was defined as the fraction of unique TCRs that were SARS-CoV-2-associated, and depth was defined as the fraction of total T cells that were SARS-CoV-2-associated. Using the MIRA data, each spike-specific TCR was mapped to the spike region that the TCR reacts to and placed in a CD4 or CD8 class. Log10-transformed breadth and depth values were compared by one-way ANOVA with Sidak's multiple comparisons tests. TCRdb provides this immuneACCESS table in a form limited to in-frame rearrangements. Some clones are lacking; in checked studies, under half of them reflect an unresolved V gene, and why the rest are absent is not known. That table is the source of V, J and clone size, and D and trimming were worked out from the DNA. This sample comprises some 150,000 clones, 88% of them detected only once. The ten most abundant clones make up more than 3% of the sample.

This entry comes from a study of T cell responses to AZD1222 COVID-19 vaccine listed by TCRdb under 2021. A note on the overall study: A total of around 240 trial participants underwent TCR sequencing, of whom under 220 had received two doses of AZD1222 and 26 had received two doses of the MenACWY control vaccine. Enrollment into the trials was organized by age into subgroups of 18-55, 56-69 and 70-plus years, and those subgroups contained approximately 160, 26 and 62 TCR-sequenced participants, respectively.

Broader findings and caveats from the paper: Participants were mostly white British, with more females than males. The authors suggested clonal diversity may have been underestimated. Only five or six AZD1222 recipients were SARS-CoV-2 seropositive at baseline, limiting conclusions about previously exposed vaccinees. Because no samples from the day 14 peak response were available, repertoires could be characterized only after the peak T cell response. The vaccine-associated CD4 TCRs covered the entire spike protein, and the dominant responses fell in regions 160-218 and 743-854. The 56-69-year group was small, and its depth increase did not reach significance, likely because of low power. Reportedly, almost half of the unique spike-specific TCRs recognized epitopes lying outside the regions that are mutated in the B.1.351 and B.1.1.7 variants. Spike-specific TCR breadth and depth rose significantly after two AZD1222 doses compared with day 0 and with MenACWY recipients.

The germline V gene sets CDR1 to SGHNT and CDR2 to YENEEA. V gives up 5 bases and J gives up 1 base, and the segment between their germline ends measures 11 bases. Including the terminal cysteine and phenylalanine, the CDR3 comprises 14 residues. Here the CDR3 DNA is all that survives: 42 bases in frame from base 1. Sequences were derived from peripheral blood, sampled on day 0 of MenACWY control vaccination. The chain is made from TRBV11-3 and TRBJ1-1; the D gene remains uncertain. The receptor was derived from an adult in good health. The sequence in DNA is TGTGCCAGCAGCCAAGGACGCGCGAACACTGAAGCTTTCTTT. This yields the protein CASSQGRANTEAFF.